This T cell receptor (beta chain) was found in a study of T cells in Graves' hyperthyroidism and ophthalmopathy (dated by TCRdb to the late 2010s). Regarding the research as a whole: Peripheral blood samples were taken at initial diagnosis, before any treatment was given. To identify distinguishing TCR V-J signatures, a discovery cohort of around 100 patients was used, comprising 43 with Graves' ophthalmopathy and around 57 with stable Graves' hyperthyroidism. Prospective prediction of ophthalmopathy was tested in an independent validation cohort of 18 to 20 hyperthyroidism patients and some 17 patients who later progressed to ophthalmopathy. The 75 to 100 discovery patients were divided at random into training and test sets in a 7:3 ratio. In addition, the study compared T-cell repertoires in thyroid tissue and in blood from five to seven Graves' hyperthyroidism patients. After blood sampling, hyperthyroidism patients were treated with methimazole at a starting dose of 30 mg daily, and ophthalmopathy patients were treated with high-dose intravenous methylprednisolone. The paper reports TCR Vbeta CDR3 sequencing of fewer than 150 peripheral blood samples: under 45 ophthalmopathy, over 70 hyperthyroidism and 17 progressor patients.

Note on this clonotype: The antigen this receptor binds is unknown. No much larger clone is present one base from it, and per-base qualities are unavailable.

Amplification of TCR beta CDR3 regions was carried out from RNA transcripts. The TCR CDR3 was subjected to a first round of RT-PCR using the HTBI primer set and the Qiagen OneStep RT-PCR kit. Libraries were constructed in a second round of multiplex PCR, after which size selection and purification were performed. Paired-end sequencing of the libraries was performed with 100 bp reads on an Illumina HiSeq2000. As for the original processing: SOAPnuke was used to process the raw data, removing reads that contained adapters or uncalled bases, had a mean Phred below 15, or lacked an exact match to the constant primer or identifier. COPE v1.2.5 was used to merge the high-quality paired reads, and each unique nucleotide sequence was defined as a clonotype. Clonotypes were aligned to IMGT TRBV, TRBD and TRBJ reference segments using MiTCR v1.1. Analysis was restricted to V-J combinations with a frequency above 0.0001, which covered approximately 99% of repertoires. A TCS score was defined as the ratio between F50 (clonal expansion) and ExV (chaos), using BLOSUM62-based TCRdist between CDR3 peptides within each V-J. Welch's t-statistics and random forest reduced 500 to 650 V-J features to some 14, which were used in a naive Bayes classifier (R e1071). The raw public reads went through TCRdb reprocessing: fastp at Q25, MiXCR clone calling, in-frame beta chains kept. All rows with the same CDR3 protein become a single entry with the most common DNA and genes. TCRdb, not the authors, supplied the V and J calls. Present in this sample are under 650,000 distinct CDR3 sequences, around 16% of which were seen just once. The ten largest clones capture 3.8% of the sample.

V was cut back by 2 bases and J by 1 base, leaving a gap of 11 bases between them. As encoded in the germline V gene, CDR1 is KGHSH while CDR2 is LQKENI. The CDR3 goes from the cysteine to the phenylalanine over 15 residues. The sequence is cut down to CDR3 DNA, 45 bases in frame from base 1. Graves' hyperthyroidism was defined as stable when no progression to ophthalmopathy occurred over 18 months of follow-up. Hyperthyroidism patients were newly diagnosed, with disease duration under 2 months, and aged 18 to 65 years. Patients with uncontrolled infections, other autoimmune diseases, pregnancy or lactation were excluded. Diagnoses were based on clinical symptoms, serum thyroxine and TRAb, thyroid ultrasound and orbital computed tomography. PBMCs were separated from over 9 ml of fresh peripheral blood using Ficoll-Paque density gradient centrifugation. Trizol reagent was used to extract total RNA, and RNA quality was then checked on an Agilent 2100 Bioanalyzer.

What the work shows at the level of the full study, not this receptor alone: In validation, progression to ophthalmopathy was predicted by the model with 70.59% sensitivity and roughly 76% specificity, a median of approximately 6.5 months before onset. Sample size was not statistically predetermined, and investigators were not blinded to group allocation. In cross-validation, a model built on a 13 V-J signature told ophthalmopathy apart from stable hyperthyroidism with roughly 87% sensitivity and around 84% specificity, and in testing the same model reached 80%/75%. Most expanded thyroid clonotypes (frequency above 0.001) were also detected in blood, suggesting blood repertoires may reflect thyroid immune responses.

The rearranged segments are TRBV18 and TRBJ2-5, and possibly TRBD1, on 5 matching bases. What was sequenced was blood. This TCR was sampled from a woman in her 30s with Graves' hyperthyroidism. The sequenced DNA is TGTGCCAGCTCACCATCAGTCCAGGGCCAAGAGACCCAGTACTTC. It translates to CASSPSVQGQETQYF.